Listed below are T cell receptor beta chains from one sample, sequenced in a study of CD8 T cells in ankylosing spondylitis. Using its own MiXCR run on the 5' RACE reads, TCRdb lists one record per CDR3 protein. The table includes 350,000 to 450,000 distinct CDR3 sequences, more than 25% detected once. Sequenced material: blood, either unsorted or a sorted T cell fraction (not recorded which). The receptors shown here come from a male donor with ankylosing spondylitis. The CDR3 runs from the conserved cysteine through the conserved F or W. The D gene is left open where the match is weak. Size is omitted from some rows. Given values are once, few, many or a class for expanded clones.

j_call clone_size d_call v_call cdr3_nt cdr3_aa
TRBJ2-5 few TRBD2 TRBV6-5 TGTGCCAGCAGTTATAGCGGGAGTGGGGAAGAGACCCAGTACTTC CASSYSGSGEETQYF
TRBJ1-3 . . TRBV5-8 TGTGCCAGCAACCCTGCGGGACGCATGGTCTCTGGAAACACCATATATTTT CASNPAGRMVSGNTIYF
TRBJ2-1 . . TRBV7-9 TGTGCCAGCAGCCACCTTTTCCTGGGGTCGAAAAATGAGCAGTTCTTC CASSHLFLGSKNEQFF
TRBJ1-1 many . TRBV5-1 TGCGCCAGCACACTTCTACCAGGGGACAACACTGAAGCTTTCTTT CASTLLPGDNTEAFF
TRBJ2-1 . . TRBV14 TGTGCCAGCAGCCTCCCCAGGGGGGCCGCTTCCTACAATGAGCAGTTCTTC CASSLPRGAASYNEQFF
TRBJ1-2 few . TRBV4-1 TGCGCCAGCAGCCAAGATTATCGGGGGATCATAAATGGCTACACCTTC CASSQDYRGIINGYTF
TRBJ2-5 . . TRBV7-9 TGTGCCAGCAGCTTAGACGGGGGGCTCGAGACCCAGTACTTC CASSLDGGLETQYF
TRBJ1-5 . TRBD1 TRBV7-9 TGTGCCAGCAGCTTAGCTTCCGGGACAGGTACGGCTCAGCCCCAGCATTTT CASSLASGTGTAQPQHF
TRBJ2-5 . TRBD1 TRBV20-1 TGCAGCGTACAGGGGGAGGAAGAGACCCAGTACTTC CSVQGEEETQYF
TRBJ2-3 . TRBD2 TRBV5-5 TGTGCCAGCAGCTTGACCGTGGGAGGGGCAGATACGCAGTATTTT CASSLTVGGADTQYF
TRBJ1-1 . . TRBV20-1 TGCAGTGCTAGACCTGATATGAACACTGAAGCTTTCTTT CSARPDMNTEAFF
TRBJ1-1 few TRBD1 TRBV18 TGTGCCAGCTCACCTTGGCGACAGGGGACAAGAGATGGGAACACTGAAGCTTTCTTT CASSPWRQGTRDGNTEAFF
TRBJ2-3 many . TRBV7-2 TGTGCCAGCAGCTTAGACAGTACGCAGTATTTT CASSLDSTQYF
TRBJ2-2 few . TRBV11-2 TGTGCCAGCAGCCCCCGACGGGACCAGAACACCGGGGAGCTGTTTTTT CASSPRRDQNTGELFF
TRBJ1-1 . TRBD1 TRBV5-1 TGCGCCAGCCGCCCGGGGACAGCTTTGAACACTGAAGCTTTCTTT CASRPGTALNTEAFF
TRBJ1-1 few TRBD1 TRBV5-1 TGCGCCAGCAGCACCTCCCGCGGACAGGGCAGATCGGCTGAAGCTTTCTTT CASSTSRGQGRSAEAFF
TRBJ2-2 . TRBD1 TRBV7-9 TGTGCCAGCAGCCAAGACAGGGCAACCGGGGAGCTGTTTTTT CASSQDRATGELFF
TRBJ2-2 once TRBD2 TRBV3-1 TGTGCCAGCAGCCAAGAGGGGCTAGCGGGATTGAACACCGGGGAGCTGTTTTTT CASSQEGLAGLNTGELFF
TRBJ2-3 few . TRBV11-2 TGTGCCAGCAGCCACACAGGCTACAGCACAGATACGCAGTATTTT CASSHTGYSTDTQYF
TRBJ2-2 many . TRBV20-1 TGCAGTGCTAGACCGGGACCTATCTCTACCGGGGAGCTGTTTTTT CSARPGPISTGELFF
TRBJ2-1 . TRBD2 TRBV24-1 TGTGCCACCCTCTCCAGCGGGAGTGTCAATGAGCAGTTCTTC CATLSSGSVNEQFF
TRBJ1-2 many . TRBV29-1 TGCAGCGTTTGGACAGTTGGCTATGGCTACACCTTC CSVWTVGYGYTF
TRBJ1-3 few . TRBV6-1 TGTGCCAGCAGGCCCACAAGCTCTGGAAACACCATATATTTT CASRPTSSGNTIYF
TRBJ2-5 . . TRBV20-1 TGCAGTGCTAGACGGGGTCAGGAGGAGACCCAGTACTTC CSARRGQEETQYF
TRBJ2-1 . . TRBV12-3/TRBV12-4 TGTGCCAGCAGGACCGGGCCGCTTGGTGCTGAGCAGTTCTTC CASRTGPLGAEQFF
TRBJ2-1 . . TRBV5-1 TGCGCCAGCAGCTTGATGGCAGGGAGGCAATACAATGAGCAGTTCTTC CASSLMAGRQYNEQFF
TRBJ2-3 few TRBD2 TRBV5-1 TGCGCCAGCAGCTTCTTCGGGACTAGCCGACGCACAGATACGCAGTATTTT CASSFFGTSRRTDTQYF
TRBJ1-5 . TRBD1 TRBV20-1 TGCAGTCCTGGGGGACAGGGGGCCAGCAATCAGCCCCAGCATTTT CSPGGQGASNQPQHF
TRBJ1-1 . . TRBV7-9 TGTGCCAGCAGCCAAGACAGTGAAGCTTTCTTT CASSQDSEAFF
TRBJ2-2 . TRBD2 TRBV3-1 TGTGCCAGCAGCCAAACTAGCGGGAGGTCCACCGGGGAGCTGTTTTTT CASSQTSGRSTGELFF
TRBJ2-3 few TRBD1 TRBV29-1 TGCAGCGTTGGACAGGGAGTCACAGATACGCAGTATTTT CSVGQGVTDTQYF
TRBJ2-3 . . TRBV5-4 TGTGCCAGCAGCGGACAGAGCACAGATACGCAGTATTTT CASSGQSTDTQYF
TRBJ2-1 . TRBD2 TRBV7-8 TGTGCCAGCAGAGAAGCGGGAGGAGTCTACAATGAGCAGTTCTTC CASREAGGVYNEQFF
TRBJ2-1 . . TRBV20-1 TGCAGTGCTACCGGGAAAGCCCCTAATGAGCAGTTCTTC CSATGKAPNEQFF
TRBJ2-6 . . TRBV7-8 TGTGCCAGCAAGATAAGCCACTCTGGGGCCAACGTCCTGACTTTC CASKISHSGANVLTF
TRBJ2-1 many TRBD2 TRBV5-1 TGTGCCAGCAGTGGTGGGACTAGCGGGAGTTACAATGAGCAGTTCTTC CASSGGTSGSYNEQFF
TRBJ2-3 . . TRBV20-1 TGCAGTGCTAGTCGCAGGGTAGGGGGCACAGATACGCAGTATTTT CSASRRVGGTDTQYF
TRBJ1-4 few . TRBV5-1 TGCGCCAGCAGCCGGGAGGACGAAAAACTGTTTTTT CASSREDEKLFF
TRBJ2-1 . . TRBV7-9 TGTGCCAGCAGCTTAATCGATATTGCCTCCTACAATGAGCAGTTCTTC CASSLIDIASYNEQFF
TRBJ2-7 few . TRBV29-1 TGCAGCGCCATGAGGGTAGGCTCCTACGAGCAGTACTTC CSAMRVGSYEQYF
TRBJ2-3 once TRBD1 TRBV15 TGTGCCTCTCGACAGGGAACCGCCACAGATACGCAGTATTTT CASRQGTATDTQYF
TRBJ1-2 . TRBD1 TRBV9 TGTGCCAGCAGGAGAGACAGGGGGCATCTCTATGGCTACACCTTC CASRRDRGHLYGYTF
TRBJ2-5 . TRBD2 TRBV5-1 TGCGCCAGCAGCTTTTTGGTAGCGGGAGGAATCGGGGAGACCCAGTACTTC CASSFLVAGGIGETQYF
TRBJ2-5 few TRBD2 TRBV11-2 TGTGCCAGCAGCCGCCAATATAGCGGGAGGCGGGAGACCCAGTACTTC CASSRQYSGRRETQYF
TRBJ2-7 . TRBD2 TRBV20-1 TGCAGTGCGAGACCCCTAGCGGGAGTCCCCCCTCACGAGCAGTACTTC CSARPLAGVPPHEQYF
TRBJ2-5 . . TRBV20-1 TGCAGTGCTAGAGATGCACTAGCAGTTCAAGAGACCCAGTACTTC CSARDALAVQETQYF
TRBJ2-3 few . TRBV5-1 TGCGCCAGCAGGCGTGGGGACTCTCCGACGCAGTATTTT CASRRGDSPTQYF
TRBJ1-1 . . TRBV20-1 TGCAGTGCTAGGAAGGAGCCGAGGACTGAAGCTTTCTTT CSARKEPRTEAFF
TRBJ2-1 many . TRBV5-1 TGCGCCAGCAGCAGCGGTGGGGCTCCATACAATGAGCAGTTCTTC CASSSGGAPYNEQFF
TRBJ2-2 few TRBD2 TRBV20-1 TGCAGTGCCCCTAAGGGACTAGCGGGATTGTCCGGGGAGCTGTTTTTT CSAPKGLAGLSGELFF
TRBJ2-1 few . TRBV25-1 TGTGCCAGCAGTCCAATAAGGGACTTCTACAATGAGCAGTTCTTC CASSPIRDFYNEQFF
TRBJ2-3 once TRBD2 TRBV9 TGTGCCAGCAGGCGCGGGAGGGGCACAGATACGCAGTATTTT CASRRGRGTDTQYF
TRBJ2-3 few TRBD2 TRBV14 TGTGCCAGCAGAACTAGCGGGAGCAGCACAGATACGCAGTATTTT CASRTSGSSTDTQYF
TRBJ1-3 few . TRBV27 TGTGCCAGCAGGAGGATTGCTGGAAACACCATATATTTT CASRRIAGNTIYF
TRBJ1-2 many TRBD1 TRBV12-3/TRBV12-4 TGTGCCAGCAGTTACTGGACAGGGGAAGACTATGGCTACACCTTC CASSYWTGEDYGYTF
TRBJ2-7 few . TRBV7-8 TGTGCCAGCAGCTTAGCGGGAGGCTCCACCTACGAGCAGTACTTC CASSLAGGSTYEQYF
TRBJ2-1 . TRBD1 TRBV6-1 TGTGCCAGCAGTGAATGGGGACAGGTCCGTGAGCAGTTCTTC CASSEWGQVREQFF
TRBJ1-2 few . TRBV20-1 TGCAGTGCCCAAAGAGTAAATGGCTACACCTTC CSAQRVNGYTF